The clone carrying this T cell receptor beta chain showed up many times. Its antigen is not known. The data stem from a study of response to subunit inactivated influenza vaccine. Study-wide points: Authors suggested each seasonal influenza vaccination recruits few new T cells.

The germline CDR1 and CDR2 sequences are SGHAT and FQNNGV. CDR3 length: 12 residues. Trimming took off 5 bases at V and 5 bases at J, with 9 bases between the two ends. TCRdb fed the RT-PCR reads into MiXCR, producing one record per CDR3 protein. The sample has roughly 700,000 distinct CDR3 sequences, roughly 14% seen once; the top ten hold around a tenth. The sample consisted of PBMCs from blood, taken 12 days after vaccination. This rearrangement joins TRBV11-2 to TRBJ2-5, with D maybe TRBD2 (5 bases). This clonotype was sampled from a man between 45 and 60 years old who received an inactivated influenza vaccine. The CDR3: CASSLDLETQYF. The CDR3 DNA reads as TGTGCCAGCAGCCTGGACTTGGAGACCCAGTACTTC.